This is a list of T cell receptor beta chains from one sample in a study of T-cell memory formation after mild COVID-19. One entry per CDR3 protein results from TCRdb running MiXCR on the 5' RACE reads. The sample records 350,000 or so distinct CDR3 sequences, around 21% being singletons. The sample comprised PBMCs or a T cell subset sorted from them (not recorded which). The receptor set was obtained from an adult woman who had mild COVID-19 (a few samples of this study predate the infection). Cell type and time point are not known. The CDR3 runs from the conserved cysteine through the conserved F or W. Fields, in order: CDR3 length, V gene, J gene, clone size, D gene, CDR3 protein, CDR3 DNA. A D gene is named only where the DNA matches it firmly. Where a row states a size, it is once, few, many or the class of an expanded clone; other rows omit it.

len: 14; v_gene: TRBV7-2; j_gene: TRBJ1-1; abundance: -; d_gene: -; CDR3aa: CASSLYSPYTEAFF; CDR3nt: TGTGCCAGCAGCTTATATTCCCCTTACACTGAAGCTTTCTTT
len: 16; v_gene: TRBV10-3; j_gene: TRBJ2-2; abundance: -; d_gene: TRBD1; CDR3aa: CAIRTWTGGNTGELFF; CDR3nt: TGTGCCATCAGGACATGGACAGGGGGCAACACCGGGGAGCTGTTTTTT
len: 16; v_gene: TRBV4-2; j_gene: TRBJ2-4; abundance: few; d_gene: TRBD1; CDR3aa: CASSQEGTGGKNIQYF; CDR3nt: TGTGCCAGCAGCCAAGAAGGGACAGGGGGCAAAAACATTCAGTACTTC
len: 14; v_gene: TRBV6-2/TRBV6-3; j_gene: TRBJ1-1; abundance: -; d_gene: -; CDR3aa: CASSPGRRNTEAFF; CDR3nt: TGTGCCAGCAGCCCAGGGAGGAGGAACACTGAAGCTTTCTTT
len: 14; v_gene: TRBV7-8; j_gene: TRBJ2-5; abundance: many; d_gene: TRBD2; CDR3aa: CASAGLAEQETQYF; CDR3nt: TGTGCCAGTGCGGGACTAGCGGAGCAAGAGACCCAGTACTTC
len: 14; v_gene: TRBV6-6; j_gene: TRBJ2-7; abundance: few; d_gene: -; CDR3aa: CASHSRADNYEQYF; CDR3nt: TGTGCCAGCCATTCGAGGGCCGATAACTACGAGCAGTACTTC
len: 16; v_gene: TRBV7-9; j_gene: TRBJ2-1; abundance: -; d_gene: TRBD2; CDR3aa: CASSLLSGAAYNEQFF; CDR3nt: TGTGCCAGCAGCTTACTTAGCGGGGCGGCCTACAATGAGCAGTTCTTC
len: 15; v_gene: TRBV7-2; j_gene: TRBJ2-7; abundance: -; d_gene: TRBD2; CDR3aa: CASSPLGREASEQYF; CDR3nt: TGTGCCAGCAGCCCTCTCGGGCGGGAGGCTTCCGAGCAGTACTTC
len: 17; v_gene: TRBV4-3; j_gene: TRBJ2-1; abundance: few; d_gene: -; CDR3aa: CASSPARAGHSYNEQFF; CDR3nt: TGCGCCAGCAGCCCAGCTCGAGCGGGTCACTCCTACAATGAGCAGTTCTTC
len: 13; v_gene: TRBV2; j_gene: TRBJ1-2; abundance: -; d_gene: TRBD1; CDR3aa: CASSSRQGEGYTF; CDR3nt: TGTGCCAGCAGCTCTCGACAGGGGGAAGGCTACACCTTC
len: 16; v_gene: TRBV28; j_gene: TRBJ2-5; abundance: few; d_gene: TRBD1; CDR3aa: CASIYGQGRLRETQYF; CDR3nt: TGTGCCAGCATTTACGGACAGGGAAGGTTGAGAGAGACCCAGTACTTC
len: 16; v_gene: TRBV7-3; j_gene: TRBJ2-2; abundance: few; d_gene: TRBD2; CDR3aa: CASSPRLAPTTGELFF; CDR3nt: TGTGCCAGCAGTCCCCGACTAGCTCCGACCACCGGGGAGCTGTTTTTT
len: 13; v_gene: TRBV7-3; j_gene: TRBJ1-2; abundance: few; d_gene: -; CDR3aa: CASSLTRREGYTF; CDR3nt: TGTGCCAGCAGCTTAACGAGGAGGGAGGGCTACACCTTC
len: 14; v_gene: TRBV11-2; j_gene: TRBJ2-1; abundance: -; d_gene: -; CDR3aa: CASSLTPGPDEQFF; CDR3nt: TGTGCCAGCAGCCTCACACCCGGACCGGACGAGCAGTTCTTC
len: 18; v_gene: TRBV12-3/TRBV12-4; j_gene: TRBJ2-1; abundance: few; d_gene: -; CDR3aa: CASSLAHTTQRSYNEQFF; CDR3nt: TGTGCCAGCAGTTTAGCCCATACGACACAGAGATCCTACAATGAGCAGTTCTTC
len: 15; v_gene: TRBV9; j_gene: TRBJ2-5; abundance: -; d_gene: TRBD1; CDR3aa: CASSVTGGTGETQYF; CDR3nt: TGTGCCAGCAGCGTTACAGGGGGTACAGGAGAGACCCAGTACTTC
len: 12; v_gene: TRBV4-2; j_gene: TRBJ2-1; abundance: few; d_gene: -; CDR3aa: CASSHLNNEQFF; CDR3nt: TGTGCCAGCAGCCACCTGAACAATGAGCAGTTCTTC
len: 14; v_gene: TRBV9; j_gene: TRBJ2-3; abundance: -; d_gene: -; CDR3aa: CASSGGENTDTQYF; CDR3nt: TGTGCCAGCAGCGGGGGGGAGAACACAGATACGCAGTATTTT
len: 11; v_gene: TRBV7-9; j_gene: TRBJ2-5; abundance: -; d_gene: -; CDR3aa: CASSLEEGRHF; CDR3nt: TGTGCCAGCAGCTTAGAGGAGGGTAGGCACTTC
len: 13; v_gene: TRBV20-1; j_gene: TRBJ2-1; abundance: few; d_gene: -; CDR3aa: CSAGISRISEQFF; CDR3nt: TGCAGTGCTGGGATAAGTAGGATAAGTGAGCAGTTCTTC
len: 14; v_gene: TRBV2; j_gene: TRBJ2-1; abundance: -; d_gene: TRBD2; CDR3aa: CASRAGGPINEQFF; CDR3nt: TGTGCCAGCAGGGCGGGAGGGCCTATCAATGAGCAGTTCTTC
len: 17; v_gene: TRBV27; j_gene: TRBJ2-1; abundance: many; d_gene: -; CDR3aa: CASSLGSGTGSYNEQFF; CDR3nt: TGTGCCAGCAGTTTAGGATCAGGGACGGGGTCCTACAATGAGCAGTTCTTC
len: 14; v_gene: TRBV4-3; j_gene: TRBJ2-7; abundance: -; d_gene: -; CDR3aa: CASSQDVESYEQYF; CDR3nt: TGCGCCAGCAGCCAAGACGTCGAATCCTACGAGCAGTACTTC
len: 14; v_gene: TRBV5-1; j_gene: TRBJ2-5; abundance: -; d_gene: -; CDR3aa: CASSLAPRQETQYF; CDR3nt: TGCGCCAGCAGCTTGGCCCCCCGTCAAGAGACCCAGTACTTC
len: 14; v_gene: TRBV5-1; j_gene: TRBJ2-1; abundance: few; d_gene: -; CDR3aa: CASGKDAAYNEQFF; CDR3nt: TGCGCCAGCGGGAAGGACGCAGCTTACAATGAGCAGTTCTTC
len: 15; v_gene: TRBV4-2; j_gene: TRBJ2-5; abundance: -; d_gene: -; CDR3aa: CASSLDDRTQETQYF; CDR3nt: TGTGCCAGCAGCCTTGACGACAGGACCCAAGAGACCCAGTACTTC
len: 13; v_gene: TRBV29-1; j_gene: TRBJ2-1; abundance: few; d_gene: -; CDR3aa: CSVEVGRSTEQFF; CDR3nt: TGCAGCGTTGAAGTGGGGCGGAGTACTGAGCAGTTCTTC
len: 13; v_gene: TRBV2; j_gene: TRBJ2-2; abundance: few; d_gene: -; CDR3aa: CASSVGSTGELFF; CDR3nt: TGTGCCAGCAGTGTTGGCAGCACCGGGGAGCTGTTTTTT
len: 16; v_gene: TRBV4-3; j_gene: TRBJ2-1; abundance: few; d_gene: TRBD1; CDR3aa: CASSQGLGTGTHEQFF; CDR3nt: TGCGCCAGCAGCCAAGGGTTGGGGACAGGGACCCATGAGCAGTTCTTC
len: 17; v_gene: TRBV7-8; j_gene: TRBJ1-1; abundance: -; d_gene: TRBD1; CDR3aa: CASSPPGTGVWNTEAFF; CDR3nt: TGTGCCAGCAGCCCCCCAGGGACAGGGGTCTGGAACACTGAAGCTTTCTTT
len: 13; v_gene: TRBV20-1; j_gene: TRBJ2-4; abundance: -; d_gene: TRBD1; CDR3aa: CSAREKTGSIQYF; CDR3nt: TGCAGTGCTAGAGAAAAGACAGGGAGCATTCAGTACTTC
len: 12; v_gene: TRBV29-1; j_gene: TRBJ2-3; abundance: once; d_gene: -; CDR3aa: CSVGQETDTQYF; CDR3nt: TGCAGCGTTGGACAGGAAACAGATACGCAGTATTTT
len: 14; v_gene: TRBV2; j_gene: TRBJ2-2; abundance: -; d_gene: -; CDR3aa: CASSELKNTGELFF; CDR3nt: TGTGCCAGCAGTGAACTAAAGAACACCGGGGAGCTGTTTTTT
len: 12; v_gene: TRBV20-1; j_gene: TRBJ2-3; abundance: -; d_gene: -; CDR3aa: CSAPLGPDTQYF; CDR3nt: TGCAGTGCCCCTCTGGGTCCAGATACGCAGTATTTT
len: 16; v_gene: TRBV27; j_gene: TRBJ2-1; abundance: -; d_gene: TRBD2; CDR3aa: CASRRTSVAGYNEQFF; CDR3nt: TGTGCCAGCAGACGTACCTCGGTAGCGGGGTACAATGAGCAGTTCTTC
len: 14; v_gene: TRBV13; j_gene: TRBJ1-1; abundance: few; d_gene: TRBD1; CDR3aa: CASSARTGTAEAFF; CDR3nt: TGTGCCAGCAGCGCCCGAACCGGGACAGCCGAAGCTTTCTTT
len: 14; v_gene: TRBV7-9; j_gene: TRBJ2-3; abundance: -; d_gene: -; CDR3aa: CASSPLGATDTQYF; CDR3nt: TGTGCCAGCAGCCCCCTCGGGGCGACAGATACGCAGTATTTT
len: 15; v_gene: TRBV11-2; j_gene: TRBJ1-4; abundance: once; d_gene: -; CDR3aa: CASSLAYRPNEKLFF; CDR3nt: TGTGCCAGCAGCTTAGCCTACAGGCCCAATGAAAAACTGTTTTTT
len: 11; v_gene: TRBV10-3; j_gene: TRBJ2-7; abundance: -; d_gene: -; CDR3aa: CAIKGHYEQYF; CDR3nt: TGTGCCATCAAGGGTCACTACGAGCAGTACTTC
len: 14; v_gene: TRBV5-1; j_gene: TRBJ2-1; abundance: few; d_gene: -; CDR3aa: CASSLGDSYNEQFF; CDR3nt: TGCGCCAGCAGCTTGGGAGACTCCTACAATGAGCAGTTCTTC
len: 13; v_gene: TRBV15; j_gene: TRBJ2-2; abundance: few; d_gene: -; CDR3aa: CATRPLNTGELFF; CDR3nt: TGTGCCACCAGGCCACTGAACACCGGGGAGCTGTTTTTT
len: 13; v_gene: TRBV6-6; j_gene: TRBJ2-5; abundance: few; d_gene: -; CDR3aa: CASSYSTGRAQYF; CDR3nt: TGTGCCAGCAGTTACTCGACGGGGAGAGCCCAGTACTTC
len: 16; v_gene: TRBV4-2; j_gene: TRBJ2-1; abundance: -; d_gene: -; CDR3aa: CASSGAQGGRNNEQFF; CDR3nt: TGTGCCAGCAGCGGAGCTCAGGGTGGGCGGAACAATGAGCAGTTCTTC
len: 13; v_gene: TRBV12-3/TRBV12-4; j_gene: TRBJ1-5; abundance: many; d_gene: -; CDR3aa: CASSLGFVQPQHF; CDR3nt: TGTGCCAGCAGTTTAGGGTTCGTGCAGCCCCAGCATTTT
len: 16; v_gene: TRBV7-6; j_gene: TRBJ1-4; abundance: few; d_gene: -; CDR3aa: CASSGPSGASNEKLFF; CDR3nt: TGTGCCAGCAGCGGCCCCTCAGGGGCAAGTAATGAAAAACTGTTTTTT
len: 16; v_gene: TRBV7-2; j_gene: TRBJ1-1; abundance: few; d_gene: -; CDR3aa: CASSLALSGRGTEAFF; CDR3nt: TGTGCCAGCAGCTTAGCGCTGAGCGGGAGGGGCACTGAAGCTTTCTTT
len: 13; v_gene: TRBV27; j_gene: TRBJ1-1; abundance: few; d_gene: -; CDR3aa: CASSSPQGLQAFF; CDR3nt: TGTGCCAGCAGTTCGCCACAGGGACTACAGGCTTTCTTT
len: 11; v_gene: TRBV15; j_gene: TRBJ2-3; abundance: -; d_gene: -; CDR3aa: CATSQSDTQYF; CDR3nt: TGTGCCACCAGTCAGTCTGATACGCAGTATTTT
len: 13; v_gene: TRBV5-1; j_gene: TRBJ2-7; abundance: -; d_gene: -; CDR3aa: CASTASEAYEQYF; CDR3nt: TGCGCCAGCACCGCGTCGGAAGCCTACGAGCAGTACTTC
len: 15; v_gene: TRBV23-1; j_gene: TRBJ2-1; abundance: -; d_gene: -; CDR3aa: CASRGDWGAYNEQFF; CDR3nt: TGCGCCAGCAGAGGCGATTGGGGAGCCTACAATGAGCAGTTCTTC
len: 15; v_gene: TRBV9; j_gene: TRBJ2-3; abundance: -; d_gene: -; CDR3aa: CASSVVGLRGDTQYF; CDR3nt: TGTGCCAGCAGCGTAGTGGGACTCCGCGGAGATACGCAGTATTTT
len: 15; v_gene: TRBV7-6; j_gene: TRBJ2-7; abundance: -; d_gene: -; CDR3aa: CASSLASGSTYEQYF; CDR3nt: TGTGCCAGCAGCTTAGCTTCGGGGAGCACCTACGAGCAGTACTTC
len: 12; v_gene: TRBV29-1; j_gene: TRBJ1-2; abundance: few; d_gene: TRBD1; CDR3aa: CSGTGTDYGYTF; CDR3nt: TGCAGCGGGACTGGGACAGACTATGGCTACACCTTC
len: 16; v_gene: TRBV12-3/TRBV12-4; j_gene: TRBJ1-1; abundance: -; d_gene: -; CDR3aa: CASSVTPETPNGEAFF; CDR3nt: TGTGCCAGCAGCGTCACCCCTGAAACGCCGAACGGTGAAGCTTTCTTT